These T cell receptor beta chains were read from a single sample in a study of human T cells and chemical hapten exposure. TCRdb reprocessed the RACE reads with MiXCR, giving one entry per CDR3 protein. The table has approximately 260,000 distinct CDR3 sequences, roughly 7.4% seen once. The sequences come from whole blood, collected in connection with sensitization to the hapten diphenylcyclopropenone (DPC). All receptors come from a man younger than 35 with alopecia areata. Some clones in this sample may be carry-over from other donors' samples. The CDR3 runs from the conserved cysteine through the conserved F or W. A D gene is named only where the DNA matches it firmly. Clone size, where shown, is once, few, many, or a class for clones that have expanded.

CDR3aa: CASSLHTVNTEAFF; CDR3nt: TGTGCCAGCAGCCTTCACACCGTGAACACTGAAGCTTTCTTT; v_gene: TRBV7-2; abundance: .; d_gene: .; j_gene: TRBJ1-1
CDR3aa: CASTGTDTEAFF; CDR3nt: TGTGCCAGCACCGGGACAGACACTGAAGCTTTCTTT; v_gene: TRBV7-9; abundance: .; d_gene: TRBD1; j_gene: TRBJ1-1
CDR3aa: CASSLRSPSGGNTGELFF; CDR3nt: TGTGCCAGCAGCTTACGCTCCCCTAGCGGGGGAAACACCGGGGAGCTGTTTTTT; v_gene: TRBV7-8; abundance: .; d_gene: TRBD2; j_gene: TRBJ2-2
CDR3aa: CASSLMAGGSSPLHF; CDR3nt: TGTGCCAGCAGCTTAATGGCCGGGGGTAGTTCACCCCTCCACTTT; v_gene: TRBV7-3; abundance: .; d_gene: .; j_gene: TRBJ1-6
CDR3aa: CASSSLPRLSGETQYF; CDR3nt: TGTGCCAGCAGTTCACTCCCTCGACTCTCAGGAGAGACCCAGTACTTC; v_gene: TRBV6-2/TRBV6-3; abundance: .; d_gene: .; j_gene: TRBJ2-5
CDR3aa: CASRDSTDTQYF; CDR3nt: TGCGCCAGCAGGGACAGCACAGATACGCAGTATTTT; v_gene: TRBV5-1; abundance: many; d_gene: .; j_gene: TRBJ2-3
CDR3aa: CASSAAGTDSGNTIYF; CDR3nt: TGTGCCAGCAGTGCCGCCGGGACAGACTCTGGAAACACCATATATTTT; v_gene: TRBV28; abundance: many; d_gene: TRBD1; j_gene: TRBJ1-3
CDR3aa: CASSTEGGSQPQHF; CDR3nt: TGCGCCAGCAGCACCGAGGGGGGTTCGCAGCCCCAGCATTTT; v_gene: TRBV5-1; abundance: .; d_gene: .; j_gene: TRBJ1-5
CDR3aa: CATGPSTASYEQYF; CDR3nt: TGTGCCACCGGACCCTCGACAGCGTCCTACGAGCAGTACTTC; v_gene: TRBV24-1; abundance: few; d_gene: .; j_gene: TRBJ2-7
CDR3aa: CASSSRDRGHSNQPQHF; CDR3nt: TGTGCCAGCAGCTCCCGGGACAGGGGGCATAGCAATCAGCCCCAGCATTTT; v_gene: TRBV7-3; abundance: few; d_gene: TRBD1; j_gene: TRBJ1-5
CDR3aa: CASKTVQGLSGNTIYF; CDR3nt: TGTGCCAGCAAGACGGTCCAGGGTCTCTCTGGAAACACCATATATTTT; v_gene: TRBV2; abundance: .; d_gene: .; j_gene: TRBJ1-3
CDR3aa: CAISGFGSTDTQYF; CDR3nt: TGTGCCATCAGTGGTTTCGGTAGCACAGATACGCAGTATTTT; v_gene: TRBV10-3; abundance: .; d_gene: .; j_gene: TRBJ2-3
CDR3aa: CASSEEGYGYGYTF; CDR3nt: TGTGCCAGCAGTGAGGAGGGGTACGGCTATGGCTACACCTTC; v_gene: TRBV6-4; abundance: .; d_gene: .; j_gene: TRBJ1-2
CDR3aa: CASRENTGVYGYTF; CDR3nt: TGTGCCAGCAGGGAAAACACAGGGGTCTATGGCTACACCTTC; v_gene: TRBV2; abundance: few; d_gene: TRBD1; j_gene: TRBJ1-2
CDR3aa: CASSGTQGIGTGTQYF; CDR3nt: TGCGCCAGCAGCGGAACACAGGGGATCGGGACAGGTACGCAGTATTTT; v_gene: TRBV5-1; abundance: few; d_gene: TRBD1; j_gene: TRBJ2-3
CDR3aa: CASSLVGNGEKLFF; CDR3nt: TGTGCCAGCAGTTTAGTAGGGAATGGTGAAAAACTGTTTTTT; v_gene: TRBV6-5; abundance: .; d_gene: .; j_gene: TRBJ1-4
CDR3aa: CSARDLHDRFNEKLFF; CDR3nt: TGCAGTGCTAGAGATCTCCACGACAGGTTTAATGAAAAACTGTTTTTT; v_gene: TRBV20-1; abundance: .; d_gene: .; j_gene: TRBJ1-4
CDR3aa: CASSSTVYYGYTF; CDR3nt: TGTGCCAGCAGCTCTACAGTCTACTATGGCTACACCTTC; v_gene: TRBV13; abundance: few; d_gene: .; j_gene: TRBJ1-2
CDR3aa: CASMGLAGVYTQYF; CDR3nt: TGTGCCAGCATGGGACTAGCGGGGGTCTATACGCAGTATTTT; v_gene: TRBV6-5; abundance: .; d_gene: TRBD2; j_gene: TRBJ2-3
CDR3aa: CAISVKKGNTGELFF; CDR3nt: TGTGCCATCAGTGTTAAGAAGGGGAACACCGGGGAGCTGTTTTTT; v_gene: TRBV10-3; abundance: few; d_gene: .; j_gene: TRBJ2-2
CDR3aa: CASSLEVERGRENQPQHF; CDR3nt: TGTGCCAGCAGCTTGGAGGTAGAGAGGGGGCGGGAGAATCAGCCCCAGCATTTT; v_gene: TRBV5-5; abundance: few; d_gene: TRBD1; j_gene: TRBJ1-5
CDR3aa: CASSLAVAGLDTEAFF; CDR3nt: TGCGCCAGCAGCTTGGCCGTAGCAGGGCTGGACACTGAAGCTTTCTTT; v_gene: TRBV5-1; abundance: once; d_gene: .; j_gene: TRBJ1-1
CDR3aa: CASSLRMNTGELFF; CDR3nt: TGTGCCAGCAGCTTAAGGATGAACACCGGGGAGCTGTTTTTT; v_gene: TRBV7-2; abundance: many; d_gene: .; j_gene: TRBJ2-2
CDR3aa: CASSLAVGRGTEAFF; CDR3nt: TGCGCCAGCAGCTTGGCTGTGGGAAGGGGGACTGAAGCTTTCTTT; v_gene: TRBV5-1; abundance: many; d_gene: .; j_gene: TRBJ1-1
CDR3aa: CSATSPTGEGSPLHF; CDR3nt: TGCAGTGCTACGAGCCCTACAGGGGAGGGTTCACCCCTCCACTTT; v_gene: TRBV20-1; abundance: few; d_gene: TRBD1; j_gene: TRBJ1-6
CDR3aa: CASSPLRGGGYTF; CDR3nt: TGTGCCAGCAGCCCTCTGAGAGGGGGCGGCTACACCTTC; v_gene: TRBV7-2; abundance: few; d_gene: TRBD1; j_gene: TRBJ1-2
CDR3aa: CASTLTRLSVGEQFF; CDR3nt: TGTGCCAGCACCCTAACGCGTTTATCCGTGGGTGAGCAGTTCTTC; v_gene: TRBV12-3/TRBV12-4; abundance: .; d_gene: .; j_gene: TRBJ2-1
CDR3aa: CASSLTRGLSNEQFF; CDR3nt: TGTGCCAGCAGCTTAACCAGGGGTTTGAGTAATGAGCAGTTCTTC; v_gene: TRBV7-2; abundance: many; d_gene: .; j_gene: TRBJ2-1
CDR3aa: CATSRKLAGGTPGQYF; CDR3nt: TGTGCCACCAGCAGGAAACTAGCGGGGGGAACCCCTGGGCAGTATTTT; v_gene: TRBV15; abundance: few; d_gene: TRBD2; j_gene: TRBJ2-3
CDR3aa: CASSLWQVAGDEQYF; CDR3nt: TGCGCCAGCAGCTTGTGGCAGGTCGCCGGCGACGAGCAGTACTTC; v_gene: TRBV5-1; abundance: few; d_gene: .; j_gene: TRBJ2-7
CDR3aa: CASSQAAGVGETQYF; CDR3nt: TGCGCCAGCAGCCAAGCCGCCGGGGTCGGGGAGACCCAGTACTTC; v_gene: TRBV4-3; abundance: few; d_gene: .; j_gene: TRBJ2-5
CDR3aa: CATRSQGETQYF; CDR3nt: TGTGCCACCAGGTCTCAGGGGGAGACGCAGTATTTT; v_gene: TRBV24-1; abundance: many; d_gene: TRBD1; j_gene: TRBJ2-3
CDR3aa: CASSYLGGTEAFF; CDR3nt: TGTGCCAGCAGTTATCTGGGGGGTACTGAAGCTTTCTTT; v_gene: TRBV6-2/TRBV6-3; abundance: many; d_gene: .; j_gene: TRBJ1-1
CDR3aa: CASSLSTKDSGANVLTF; CDR3nt: TGTGCCAGCAGCTTATCAACGAAAGACTCCGGGGCCAACGTCCTGACTTTC; v_gene: TRBV7-9; abundance: .; d_gene: .; j_gene: TRBJ2-6
CDR3aa: CASSVGMGLVNTGELFF; CDR3nt: TGCGCCAGCAGCGTAGGGATGGGACTCGTGAACACCGGGGAGCTGTTTTTT; v_gene: TRBV5-1; abundance: once; d_gene: .; j_gene: TRBJ2-2
CDR3aa: CASSPEGGTDTQYF; CDR3nt: TGTGCCAGCAGCCCGGAAGGGGGCACAGATACGCAGTATTTT; v_gene: TRBV5-6; abundance: few; d_gene: .; j_gene: TRBJ2-3
CDR3aa: CSARGGYEQFF; CDR3nt: TGCAGTGCTAGGGGGGGGTATGAGCAGTTCTTC; v_gene: TRBV20-1; abundance: few; d_gene: TRBD2; j_gene: TRBJ2-1
CDR3aa: CASSRSRERGTDTQYF; CDR3nt: TGTGCCAGCAGCAGAAGCCGGGAGAGAGGCACAGATACGCAGTATTTT; v_gene: TRBV7-2; abundance: many; d_gene: .; j_gene: TRBJ2-3
CDR3aa: CASSLRDSQETQYF; CDR3nt: TGTGCCAGCAGCTTACGGGACTCCCAAGAGACCCAGTACTTC; v_gene: TRBV7-2; abundance: many; d_gene: .; j_gene: TRBJ2-5
CDR3aa: CASSSGLAGGPWTDTQYF; CDR3nt: TGTGCCAGCAGCTCCGGACTAGCGGGGGGGCCATGGACAGATACGCAGTATTTT; v_gene: TRBV7-2; abundance: few; d_gene: TRBD2; j_gene: TRBJ2-3
CDR3aa: CASSLSREHNSPLHF; CDR3nt: TGCGCCAGCAGCCTCTCAAGGGAACATAATTCACCCCTCCACTTT; v_gene: TRBV5-1; abundance: .; d_gene: .; j_gene: TRBJ1-6
CDR3aa: CASSEALADAPTQYF; CDR3nt: TGTGCCAGCAGTGAAGCACTAGCGGATGCACCTACGCAGTATTTT; v_gene: TRBV2; abundance: .; d_gene: TRBD2; j_gene: TRBJ2-3
CDR3aa: CASSRRRGSANEQFF; CDR3nt: TGTGCCAGCAGCCGACGCAGGGGCAGTGCAAATGAGCAGTTCTTC; v_gene: TRBV3-1; abundance: once; d_gene: .; j_gene: TRBJ2-1
CDR3aa: CASSSSRELFF; CDR3nt: TGTGCCAGCAGCTCCTCCCGGGAGCTGTTTTTT; v_gene: TRBV7-2; abundance: .; d_gene: .; j_gene: TRBJ2-2
CDR3aa: CASSGVPYGYTF; CDR3nt: TGTGCCAGCAGCGGAGTCCCCTATGGCTACACCTTC; v_gene: TRBV9; abundance: .; d_gene: .; j_gene: TRBJ1-2
CDR3aa: CASSYRTVGQPQHF; CDR3nt: TGCGCCAGCAGCTACAGAACGGTCGGTCAGCCCCAGCATTTT; v_gene: TRBV4-3; abundance: few; d_gene: .; j_gene: TRBJ1-5
CDR3aa: CSARRRNTGELFF; CDR3nt: TGCAGTGCTAGACGACGGAACACCGGGGAGCTGTTTTTT; v_gene: TRBV20-1; abundance: few; d_gene: .; j_gene: TRBJ2-2
CDR3aa: CASTPRGDWNTGELFF; CDR3nt: TGTGCCAGCACTCCCAGGGGCGACTGGAACACCGGGGAGCTGTTTTTT; v_gene: TRBV28; abundance: few; d_gene: .; j_gene: TRBJ2-2
CDR3aa: CASSSMGAGEETQYF; CDR3nt: TGTGCCAGCAGTTCAATGGGGGCAGGGGAAGAGACCCAGTACTTC; v_gene: TRBV27; abundance: .; d_gene: .; j_gene: TRBJ2-5